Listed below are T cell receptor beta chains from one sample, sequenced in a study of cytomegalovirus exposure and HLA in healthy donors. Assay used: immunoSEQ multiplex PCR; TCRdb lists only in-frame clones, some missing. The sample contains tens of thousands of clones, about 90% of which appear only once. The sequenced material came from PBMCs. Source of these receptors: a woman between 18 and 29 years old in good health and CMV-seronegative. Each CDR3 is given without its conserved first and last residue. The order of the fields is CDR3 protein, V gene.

ASRLDRDRGYEQY | TRBV6-1
ASSESILGPDTGELF | TRBV10-1
ASSVVEGGTDTQY | TRBV9
ASIGAGEFSEQY | TRBV28
ASRGLAGTYEQY | TRBV28
ATSRDRQVLWEAF | TRBV15
ASSQEGSKREQY | TRBV4-2
ASSQEPGTGAGEAF | TRBV4-2
ASRPGGLETQY | TRBV6-6
ASSITQSRISTDTQY | TRBV19
ASSLGGTIGYGYT | TRBV7-9
ASSWTGHATPNEQF | TRBV11-2
ASSQFKGNTIY | TRBV4-1
ASLGTGKSGYT | TRBV2
ASSYPGTGRDTEAF | TRBV6-5
SAGDRETQGQY | TRBV29-1
ASSRTGGPGDEQY | TRBV5-4
ATSRGPDRGEDGYT | TRBV15
ASSSASGSYEQY | TRBV5-4
ASSFLQGINYGYT | TRBV27
ASSLVVDRGETQY | TRBV7-2
ASTFYNQPQH | TRBV28
ASSLEGGSTYEQY | TRBV7-9
ASSPDRGVAYEQY | TRBV7-8
SAIRTVGYT | TRBV20-1
ASSPNRVQNTGELF | TRBV27
ARDRVGLANYGYT | TRBV6-5
ASQHDGEQF | TRBV19
ASRAFGSSGGNEQF | TRBV28
ASSFAQGNSPLH | TRBV7-2
ASSSLKQGAQETQY | TRBV5-1
ATSSRLETYEQY | TRBV15
ASTPEKGGWTDTQY | TRBV7-9
ASSTGQGGNSPLH | TRBV5-1
ASRTGLGSTDTQY | TRBV28
ASSLYGLAVDNEQF | TRBV13
ASSPNEYEQY | TRBV18
ASSLQGSGGYT | TRBV28
ASSDSRWSALT | TRBV6-4
ASSDHPQGLDSPLH | TRBV25-1
ASSLDGDRGDEQF | TRBV5-1